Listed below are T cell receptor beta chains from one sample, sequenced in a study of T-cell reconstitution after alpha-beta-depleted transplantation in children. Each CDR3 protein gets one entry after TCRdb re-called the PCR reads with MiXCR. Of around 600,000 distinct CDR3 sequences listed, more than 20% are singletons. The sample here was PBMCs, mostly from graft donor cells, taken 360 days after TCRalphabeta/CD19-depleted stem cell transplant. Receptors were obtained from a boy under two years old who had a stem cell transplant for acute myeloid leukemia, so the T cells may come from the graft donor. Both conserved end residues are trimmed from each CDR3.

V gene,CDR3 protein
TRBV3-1,ASSPKGSTGGIALH
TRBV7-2,ASSPTRIGYGYT
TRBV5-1,ASSRDGASNEKLF
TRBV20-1,SARDLDRAGEKLF
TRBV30,ASDPGGLGGANVLT
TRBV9,ASSFTGERDEQF
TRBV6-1,ASRPPFSGAGNVLT
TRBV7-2,ASSLEQGPGGYT
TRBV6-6,ASSRPRGPEQY
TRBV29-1,SVSWWLNIEAF
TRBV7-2,ASSFRKQSSYNEQF
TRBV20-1,SARDEVGAHNEQF
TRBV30,AWSVVPQGKF
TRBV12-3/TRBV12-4,ASSSREDTFYEQY
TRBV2,ASYLTTPSGPAF
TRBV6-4,ASSRHRVSGNTIY
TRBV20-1,SASRTGLAGGLAKNIQY
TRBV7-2,ASSFTSSGASDEQF
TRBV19,ASTLHEGRANQPQH
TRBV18,ASSPAGPPDTQY
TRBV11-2,ASSLGRVGNAKNIQY
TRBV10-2,ASRWRASEGETQY
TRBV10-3,ATGGQSNQPQH
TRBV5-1,ASSATSRDSLGTEAF
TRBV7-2,ASSPRRDTDTQY
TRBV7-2,ASSLVIGSGGLYEQY
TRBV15,ATSRDLVGQGPYEQY
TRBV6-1,ASGLGAGNEQF
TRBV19,ASRATASSSYEQY
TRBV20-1,SARKDGERAQY
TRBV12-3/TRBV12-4,ASSLRDRGLSNGYT
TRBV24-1,ATSDRQGHQETQY
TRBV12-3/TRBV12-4,ASSFSGGPQETQY
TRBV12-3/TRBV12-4,ASSGLGVRVKETQY
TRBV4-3,ASSQDMTSGGNADTQY
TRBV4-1,ASSQRLAGGSDTQY
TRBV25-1,ASSEVADRVLR
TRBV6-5,ASSYLGGQETQY
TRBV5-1,ASSGTAPEADTQY
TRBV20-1,SATGRVSNQPQH
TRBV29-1,STEDRTNYGYT
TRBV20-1,SARSGSEETQY
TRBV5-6,ASSTRTGRIEQF
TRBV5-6,ASSFGRGSYEQY
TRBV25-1,ASGPPGANVLT